The clone carrying this TCR beta chain was found a few times. Its antigen is currently unknown. This record comes from a study of cytomegalovirus exposure and HLA in healthy donors. Overall study context: From HLA-typed donors, an early data release held about 85 million unique TCRs.

13 Jbeta primers and 60 Vbeta primers were used for the PCR. TCRdb's copy holds only in-frame clones and misses some; the assay was immunoSEQ multiplex PCR. There are about 120,000 clones in the sample; around 10% occur only once, and 3% to 3.5% lies in the top ten. Whole-study results and caveats: TCR beta chain V- and J-gene trimming was linked, in a later analysis, to a missense variant in DCLRE1C.

This CDR3 has 14 amino acids. The trim removed 10 bases at V and 1 base at J, leaving 8 bases unmatched. CDR1 and CDR2 (germline): WSHSY, SAAADI. V usage is TRBV10-2 and J usage is TRBJ2-7, with 9 bases lining up with TRBD2. The clonotype comes from a man aged 30 to 39 in good health and CMV-seronegative. The sample taken for sequencing was PBMCs. As DNA, the CDR3 is TGCGCCACCTCCAAGCGGGGGGCATCCTACGAGCAGTACTTC. Amino acids: CATSKRGASYEQYF.